Shown below are 5 T cell receptor beta chains from a single sample sequenced in a study of OX40 agonist ivuxolimab in advanced cancers. Clones were sequenced by immunoSEQ multiplex PCR, and TCRdb holds only the in-frame ones, with some missing. The sample holds about 83,000 clones, about 90% seen once. The material was CD4+ or CD8+ T cells sorted from blood, obtained in a trial of the OX40 agonist ivuxolimab. The receptor source for this set is an adult with an advanced solid tumor such as melanoma, head and neck, liver or kidney cancer.

V gene TRBV6-6 combines with J gene TRBJ1-5, with D unresolved. The germline V and J ends were trimmed by 0 bases and 7 bases, with 10 bases remaining between them. The CDR3 runs to 14 residues. CDR1 and CDR2 (germline): MNHNY, SVGAGI (reference sequence). CDR3 DNA: TGTGCCAGCAGTTACTCGGAAGGACCACAGCCCCAGCATTTT. This gives the protein CASSYSEGPQPQHF.

The chain employs TRBV27 and TRBJ1-4; 8 nucleotides match TRBD1. This CDR3 has 14 amino acids. CDR1 is MNHEY, CDR2 SMNVEV, per germline (reference sequence). Losses at the gene ends were 5 bases for V and 3 bases for J; bases not matched to a gene: 2. CDR3 nucleotides: TGTGCCAGCAGTGCACAGGGGGCTAATGAAAAACTGTTTTTT. It is translated as CASSAQGANEKLFF.

The CDR3 DNA reads TGTGCCATCAGTGAGCCTGGGACAGGGGGCGAAGAGACCCAGTACTTC. Its translation: CAISEPGTGGEETQYF. The chain employs TRBV10-3 and TRBJ2-5, with 12 bases aligning to TRBD1. Germline CDR1 ENHRY, CDR2 SYGVKD. The CDR3 runs to 16 residues. The V and J ends lost 2 bases and 3 bases, in that order; junction bases with no gene match: 4.

The V call is TRBV27, the J call TRBJ2-7; no firm D call. CDR3 length: 15 amino acids. Germline loops: CDR1 MNHEY, CDR2 SMNVEV (reference sequence). The V and J ends lost 6 bases and 0 bases respectively, with 15 bases between them. This chain's CDR3 is CASRGPGQSSYEQYF. DNA of the CDR3: TGTGCCAGCAGAGGACCGGGCCAAAGCTCCTACGAGCAGTACTTC.

V and J are TRBV4-1 and TRBJ2-7, with D possibly being TRBD2 (6 bases). This CDR3 has 17 amino acids. Trimming shortened V by 1 base and J by 0 bases, and 16 bases separated the two germline ends. Germline loops: CDR1 MGHRA, CDR2 YSYEKL. The CDR3 reads CASSQVRSGKSSYEQYF. DNA for the CDR3: TGCGCCAGCAGCCAAGTCCGTAGCGGTAAGAGCTCCTACGAGCAGTACTTC.